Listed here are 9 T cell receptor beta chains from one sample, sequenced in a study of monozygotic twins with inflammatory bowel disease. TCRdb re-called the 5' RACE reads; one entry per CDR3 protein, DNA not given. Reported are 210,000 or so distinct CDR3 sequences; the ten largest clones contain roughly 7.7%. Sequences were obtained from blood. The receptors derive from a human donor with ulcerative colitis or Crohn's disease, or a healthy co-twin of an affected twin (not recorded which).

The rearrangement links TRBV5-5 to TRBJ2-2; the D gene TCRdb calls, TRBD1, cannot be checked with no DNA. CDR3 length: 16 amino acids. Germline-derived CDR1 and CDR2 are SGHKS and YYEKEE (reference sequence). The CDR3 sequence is CASSLEQGVWTGELFF.

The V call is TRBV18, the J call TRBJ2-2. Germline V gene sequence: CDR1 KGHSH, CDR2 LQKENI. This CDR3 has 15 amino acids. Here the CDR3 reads CASSPRDTNTGELFF.

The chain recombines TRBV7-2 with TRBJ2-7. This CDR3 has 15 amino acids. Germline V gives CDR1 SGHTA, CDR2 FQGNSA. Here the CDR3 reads CASSLVSGGSYEQYF.

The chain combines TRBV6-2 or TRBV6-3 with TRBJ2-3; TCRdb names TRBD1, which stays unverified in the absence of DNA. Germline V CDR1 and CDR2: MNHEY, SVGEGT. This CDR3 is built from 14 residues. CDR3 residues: CASSRDRGTDTQYF.

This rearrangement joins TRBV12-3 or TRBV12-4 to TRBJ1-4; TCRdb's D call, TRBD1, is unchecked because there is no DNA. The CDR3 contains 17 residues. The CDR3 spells CASTLVPGQGPNEKLFF.

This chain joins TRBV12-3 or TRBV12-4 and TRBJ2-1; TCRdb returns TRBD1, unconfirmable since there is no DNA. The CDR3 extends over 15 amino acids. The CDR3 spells CASSYPRTGSHEQFF.

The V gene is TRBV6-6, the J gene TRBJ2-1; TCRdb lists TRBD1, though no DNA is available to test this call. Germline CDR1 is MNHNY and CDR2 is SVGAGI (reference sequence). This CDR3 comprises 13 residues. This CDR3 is CASSYEGEYEQFF.

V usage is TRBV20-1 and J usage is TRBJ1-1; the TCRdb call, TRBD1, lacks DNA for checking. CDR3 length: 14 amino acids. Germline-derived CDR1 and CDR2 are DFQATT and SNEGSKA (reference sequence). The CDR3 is CSAFWTGGETEAFF.

The CDR3 sequence is CASSLTGVRAFF. The chain carries TRBV12-3 or TRBV12-4 and TRBJ1-1; TCRdb's assignment of TRBD1 cannot be checked, as there is no DNA. There are 12 residues in the CDR3.